This T cell receptor beta chain appears in the sequencing data of a study of cytomegalovirus exposure and HLA in healthy donors. Study as a whole: Genotyping of roughly 400 donors showed that roughly 80% belonged to the Caucasian-associated ancestry cluster. Study-level points and caveats: Clonal expansion was found to be greater in HLA-associated TCR beta chains than in equally common others in a later analysis. What was likely a sequencing artifact was a cluster of highly shared sequence variants.

This CDR3 has 16 amino acids. Of note for this clone: Its antigen is not known.

PCR amplification relied on 60 Vbeta primers (plus 13 Jbeta primers). TCRdb's copy holds only in-frame clones and misses some; the assay was immunoSEQ multiplex PCR. Of some 200,000 clones in the sample, roughly four fifths were seen once. The clonotype originates from a woman aged 40-49 years in good health and CMV-seronegative. Sequencing input: PBMCs. The rearrangement links TRBV21-1 to TRBJ1-1; no DNA check was done on the table's D call, TRBD1. TRBV21-1 is designated a pseudogene. The CDR3 loop reads CASSKVTVRIYTEAFF. Here the CDR3 DNA reads TGTGCCAGCAGCAAAGTGACAGTAAGAATTTACACTGAAGCTTTCTTT.